The clone carrying this T cell receptor beta chain was observed many times. Its antigen is unknown. CDR1 and CDR2 from the germline V gene are SGHTA and FQGNSA. The CDR3 has 15 residues. Between the trimmed V and J ends, which lost 5 bases and 2 bases, there was a span of 16 bases. This specimen belongs to a study of T cell repertoires in cytomegalovirus infection. Study background: CMV infection plus the matching HLA type was flagged by public TCR beta signatures.

Findings and caveats of the study: It was HLA-C-restricted CMV-specific TCR beta clonotypes that dominated the response ex vivo. Carriers of CMV plus the relevant HLA were identified by cumulative public TCR beta family frequency.

MiXCR, run by TCRdb on the reads, gives a single entry per CDR3 protein. The repertoire holds hundreds of thousands of distinct CDR3 sequences, with around 32% as singletons. The TCR comes from a human donor in good health (CMV status not recorded). Some clones in this sample may be carry-over from other donors' samples. The J gene is TRBJ2-7, the V gene TRBV7-2; D is uncertain. This specimen consisted of cultured PBMCs, obtained from culture after CMV antigen stimulation. In DNA form, the CDR3 reads TGTGCCAGCAGCCCACCCCGGACGGCTACCTACGAGCAGTACTTC. It translates to CASSPPRTATYEQYF. The entire variable domain, with the rest obtained from reference TRBV7-2 and TRBJ2-7, is as follows: GAGVSQSPSNKVTEKGKDVELRCDPISGHTALYWYRQSLGQGLEFLIYFQGNSAPDKSGLPSDRFSAERTGGSVSTLTIQRTQQEDSAVYLCASSPPRTATYEQYFGPGTRLTVT.